This T cell receptor (beta chain) derives from a study of cytomegalovirus exposure and HLA in healthy donors. Study-level results: CMV serostatus was the only recorded immune exposure for donors.

This PCR relied on a set of 60 Vbeta primers and 13 Jbeta primers. Measured with immunoSEQ multiplex PCR; TCRdb has only the in-frame clones, and not every one. The table lists roughly 120,000 clones, about 78% of them singletons. Points on this clone: What it recognizes is unknown.

The germline gives CDR1 LNHDA, CDR2 SQIVND (reference sequence). The V gene lost 3 bases and the J gene lost 5 bases, with 11 bases spanning the gap. The CDR3 is made up of 13 amino acids. This clonotype was obtained from a woman between 40 and 55 years old in good health and CMV-seropositive. The sample was PBMCs. This chain links TRBV19 with TRBJ2-7; no reliable D call. CDR3 amino acids: CASSIRSPDEQYF. DNA of the CDR3: TGTGCCAGTAGTATTCGGTCGCCGGACGAGCAGTACTTC.